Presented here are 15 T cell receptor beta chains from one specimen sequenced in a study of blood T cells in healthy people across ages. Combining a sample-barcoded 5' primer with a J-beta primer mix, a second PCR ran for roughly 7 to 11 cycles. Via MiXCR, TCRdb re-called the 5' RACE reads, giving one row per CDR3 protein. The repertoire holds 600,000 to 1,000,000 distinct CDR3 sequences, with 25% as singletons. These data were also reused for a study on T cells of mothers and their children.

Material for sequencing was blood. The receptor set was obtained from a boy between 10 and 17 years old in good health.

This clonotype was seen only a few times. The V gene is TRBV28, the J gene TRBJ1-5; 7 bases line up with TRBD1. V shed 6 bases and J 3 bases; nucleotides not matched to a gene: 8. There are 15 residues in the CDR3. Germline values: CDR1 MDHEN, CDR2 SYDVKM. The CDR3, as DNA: TGTGCCAGCAGCATAGGAGGGACAGACAATCAGCCCCAGCATTTT. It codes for CASSIGGTDNQPQHF.

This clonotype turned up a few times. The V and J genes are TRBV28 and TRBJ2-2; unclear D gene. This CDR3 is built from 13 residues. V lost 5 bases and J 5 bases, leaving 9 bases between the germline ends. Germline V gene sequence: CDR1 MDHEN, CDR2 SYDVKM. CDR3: CASSEYFTGELFF. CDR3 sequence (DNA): TGTGCCAGCAGTGAATATTTTACCGGGGAGCTGTTTTTT.

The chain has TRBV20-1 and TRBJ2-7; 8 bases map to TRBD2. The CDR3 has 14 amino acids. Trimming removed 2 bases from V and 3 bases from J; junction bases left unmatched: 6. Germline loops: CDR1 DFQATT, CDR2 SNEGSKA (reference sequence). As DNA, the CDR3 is TGCAGTGCTAGATCGAGGACTAGCAGCTACGAGCAGTACTTC. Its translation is CSARSRTSSYEQYF.

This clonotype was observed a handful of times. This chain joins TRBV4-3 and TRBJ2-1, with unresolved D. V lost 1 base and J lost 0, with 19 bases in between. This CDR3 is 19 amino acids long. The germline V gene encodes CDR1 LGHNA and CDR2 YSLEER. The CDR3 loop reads CASSQGITVGNGSYNEQFF. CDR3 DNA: TGCGCCAGCAGCCAAGGTATCACAGTGGGGAACGGCTCCTACAATGAGCAGTTCTTC.

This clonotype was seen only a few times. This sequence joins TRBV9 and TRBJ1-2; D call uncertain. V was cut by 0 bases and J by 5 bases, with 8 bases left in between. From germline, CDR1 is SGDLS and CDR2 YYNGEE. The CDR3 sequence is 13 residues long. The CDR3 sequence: CASSVGFKYGYTF. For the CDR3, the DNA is TGTGCCAGCAGCGTAGGGTTTAAGTATGGCTACACCTTC.

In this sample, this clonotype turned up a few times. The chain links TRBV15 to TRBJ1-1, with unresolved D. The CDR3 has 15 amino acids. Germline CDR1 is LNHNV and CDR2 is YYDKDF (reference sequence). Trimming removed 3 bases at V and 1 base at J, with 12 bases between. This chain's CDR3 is CATSRDVGENTEAFF. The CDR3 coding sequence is TGTGCCACCAGCAGGGATGTGGGAGAGAACACTGAAGCTTTCTTT. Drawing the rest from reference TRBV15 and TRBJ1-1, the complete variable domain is DAMVIQNPRYQVTQFGKPVTLSCSQTLNHNVMYWYQQKSSQAPKLLFHYYDKDFNNEADTPDNFQSRRPNTSFCFLDIRSPGLGDTAMYLCATSRDVGENTEAFFGQGTRLTVV.

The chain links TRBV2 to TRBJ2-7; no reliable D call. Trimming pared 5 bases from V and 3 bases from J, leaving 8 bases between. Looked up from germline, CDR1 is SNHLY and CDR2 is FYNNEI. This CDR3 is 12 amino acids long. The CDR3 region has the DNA TGTGCCAGCAGTCTACTATACTACGAGCAGTACTTC. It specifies CASSLLYYEQYF. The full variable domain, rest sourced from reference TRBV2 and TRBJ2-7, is EPEVTQTPSHQVTQMGQEVILRCVPISNHLYFYWYRQILGQKVEFLVSFYNNEISEKSEIFDDQFSVERPDGSNFTLKIRSTKLEDSAMYFCASSLLYYEQYFGPGTRLTVT.

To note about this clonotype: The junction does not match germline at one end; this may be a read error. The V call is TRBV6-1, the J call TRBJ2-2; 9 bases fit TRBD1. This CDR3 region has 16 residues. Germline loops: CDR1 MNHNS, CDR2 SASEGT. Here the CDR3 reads CASREDRGKRAGEQFF. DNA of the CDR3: TGTGCCAGCCGAGAGGACAGGGGAAAACGGGCCGGGGAGCAGTTTTTT.

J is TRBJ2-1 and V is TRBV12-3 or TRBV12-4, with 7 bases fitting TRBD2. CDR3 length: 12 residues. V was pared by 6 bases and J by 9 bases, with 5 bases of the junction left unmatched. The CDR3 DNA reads TGTGCCAGCAGCCCCAGGGAGGGTGAGCAGTTCTTC. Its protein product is CASSPREGEQFF.

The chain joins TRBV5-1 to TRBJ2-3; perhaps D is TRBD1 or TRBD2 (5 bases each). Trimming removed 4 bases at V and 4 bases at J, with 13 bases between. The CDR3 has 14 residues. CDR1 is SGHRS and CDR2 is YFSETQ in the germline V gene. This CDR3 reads CASSHHGDADTQYF. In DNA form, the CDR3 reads TGCGCCAGCAGCCACCACGGGGACGCAGATACGCAGTATTTT.

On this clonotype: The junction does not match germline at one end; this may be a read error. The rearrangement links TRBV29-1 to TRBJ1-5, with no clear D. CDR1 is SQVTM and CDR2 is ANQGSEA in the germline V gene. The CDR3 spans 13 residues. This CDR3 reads CSVQSGYDQPQHF. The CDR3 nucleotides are TGCAGCGTTCAATCGGGATATGATCAGCCCCAGCACTTT.

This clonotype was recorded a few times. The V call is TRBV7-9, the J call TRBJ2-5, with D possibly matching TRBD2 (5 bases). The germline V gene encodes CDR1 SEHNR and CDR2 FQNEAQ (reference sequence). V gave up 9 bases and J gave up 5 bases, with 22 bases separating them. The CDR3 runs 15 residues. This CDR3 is CASRPLQEVLETQYF. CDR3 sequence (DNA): TGTGCCAGTCGCCCCCTCCAGGAGGTTTTGGAGACCCAGTACTTC.

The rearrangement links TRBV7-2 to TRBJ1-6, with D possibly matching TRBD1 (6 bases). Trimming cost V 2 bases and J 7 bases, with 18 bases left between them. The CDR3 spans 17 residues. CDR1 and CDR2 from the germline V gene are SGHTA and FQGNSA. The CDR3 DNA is TGTGCCAGCAGCTTAAACTTGGGGGGGCAGGGGAATTCACCCCTCCACTTT. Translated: CASSLNLGGQGNSPLHF. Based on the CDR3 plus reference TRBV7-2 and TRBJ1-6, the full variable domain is GAGVSQSPSNKVTEKGKDVELRCDPISGHTALYWYRQSLGQGLEFLIYFQGNSAPDKSGLPSDRFSAERTGGSVSTLTIQRTQQEDSAVYLCASSLNLGGQGNSPLHFGNGTRLTVT.

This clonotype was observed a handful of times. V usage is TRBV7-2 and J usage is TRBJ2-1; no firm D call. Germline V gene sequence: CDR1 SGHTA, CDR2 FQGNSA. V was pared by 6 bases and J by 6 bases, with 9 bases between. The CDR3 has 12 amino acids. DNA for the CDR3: TGTGCCAGCAGAAGCGCCGGCAATGAGCAGTTCTTC. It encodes CASRSAGNEQFF. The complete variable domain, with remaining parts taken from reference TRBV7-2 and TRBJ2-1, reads GAGVSQSPSNKVTEKGKDVELRCDPISGHTALYWYRQSLGQGLEFLIYFQGNSAPDKSGLPSDRFSAERTGGSVSTLTIQRTQQEDSAVYLCASRSAGNEQFFGPGTRLTVL.

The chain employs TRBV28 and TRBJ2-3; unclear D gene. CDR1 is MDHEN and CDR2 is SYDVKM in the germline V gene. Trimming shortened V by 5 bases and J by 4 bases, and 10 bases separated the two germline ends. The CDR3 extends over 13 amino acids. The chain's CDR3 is CASSPIQPDTQYF. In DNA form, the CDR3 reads TGTGCCAGCAGTCCCATCCAGCCAGATACGCAGTATTTT.